This T cell receptor beta chain was identified in a study of OX40 agonist ivuxolimab in advanced cancers. Study results and limitations: Both CD4+ and CD8+ T cell populations in blood had undergone clonal expansion by week 6 at 0.1 to 3.0 mg/kg.

The protocol was immunoSEQ multiplex PCR, while the TCRdb copy is restricted to in-frame clones and leaves out a portion. The sample carries roughly 34,000 clones, 74% recorded once. The CDR3 runs 14 residues. Germline values: CDR1 LNHNV, CDR2 YYDKDF (reference sequence). V was shortened by 5 bases and J by 7 bases, with 15 bases between the two germline ends. This clone was picked up a small number of times. No antigen is known for it. The source is an adult with an advanced solid tumor such as melanoma, head and neck, liver or kidney cancer. The rearrangement uses TRBV15 and TRBJ2-4; possibly TRBD2 for D (7 bases). The sequences come from CD4+ or CD8+ T cells sorted from blood, collected in a trial of the OX40 agonist ivuxolimab. CDR3 region: CATSLDGGRNIQYF. The CDR3 DNA sequence: TGTGCCACCAGCCTAGACGGGGGGCGGAACATTCAGTACTTC.